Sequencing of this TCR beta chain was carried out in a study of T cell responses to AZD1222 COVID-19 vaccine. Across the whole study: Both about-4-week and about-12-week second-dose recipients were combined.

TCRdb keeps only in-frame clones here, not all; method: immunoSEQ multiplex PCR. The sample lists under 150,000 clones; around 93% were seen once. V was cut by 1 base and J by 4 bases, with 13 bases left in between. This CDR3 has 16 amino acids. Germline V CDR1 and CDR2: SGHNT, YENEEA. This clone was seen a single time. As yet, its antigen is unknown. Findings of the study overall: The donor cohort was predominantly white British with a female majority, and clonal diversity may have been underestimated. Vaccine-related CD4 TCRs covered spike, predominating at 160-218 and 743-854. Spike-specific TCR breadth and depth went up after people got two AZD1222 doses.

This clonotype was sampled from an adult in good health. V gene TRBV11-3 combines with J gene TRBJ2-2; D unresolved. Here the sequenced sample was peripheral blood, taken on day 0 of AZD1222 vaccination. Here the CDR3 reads CASSLVPGSGTGELFF. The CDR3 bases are TGTGCCAGCAGCTTAGTTCCGGGTTCGGGCACCGGGGAGCTGTTTTTT.